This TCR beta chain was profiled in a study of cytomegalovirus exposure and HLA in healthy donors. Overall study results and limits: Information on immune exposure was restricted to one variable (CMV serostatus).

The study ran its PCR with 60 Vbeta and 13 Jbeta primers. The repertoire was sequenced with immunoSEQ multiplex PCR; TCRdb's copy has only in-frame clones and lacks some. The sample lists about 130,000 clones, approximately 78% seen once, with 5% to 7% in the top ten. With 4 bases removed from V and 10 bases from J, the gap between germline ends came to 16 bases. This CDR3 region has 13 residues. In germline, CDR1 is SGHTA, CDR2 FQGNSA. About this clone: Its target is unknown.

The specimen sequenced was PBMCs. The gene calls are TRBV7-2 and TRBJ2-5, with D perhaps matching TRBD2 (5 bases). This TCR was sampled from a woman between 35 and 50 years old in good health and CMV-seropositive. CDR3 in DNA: TGTGCCAGCAGCTCGGACTTTAGTGGGATCCAGTACTTC. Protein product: CASSSDFSGIQYF.